The clone carrying this TCR beta chain was counted a single time. This sample is part of a study of blood T cell repertoires in COVID-19. Across the whole study: Acute-phase and convalescent COVID-19 samples originated in the United States, Italy and Spain. Sources were T cells, B-cell-depleted T cells, or PBMCs; the material itself was cDNA or gDNA.

Methods used by the authors: Amplification of reference gene primers was used by the study to estimate nucleated cell counts. The protocol was immunoSEQ multiplex PCR, while the TCRdb copy is restricted to in-frame clones and leaves out a portion. V, J and clone size are taken as reported in that table, and D and trimming were inferred from the DNA itself. The sample carries more than 200,000 clones, about 85% recorded once. Trimming took 2 bases from V and 0 from J, leaving 9 bases between them. The CDR3 totals 15 residues. CDR1 and CDR2 (germline): SGHRS, YFSETQ. The sequencing sample was made of peripheral blood. This chain joins TRBV5-1 and TRBJ1-3; D unclear. The receptor comes from a man aged 40-55 years with acute or convalescent COVID-19. CDR3 sequence: CASSFGAYSGNTIYF. The CDR3 bases are TGCGCCAGCAGCTTCGGTGCTTACTCTGGAAACACCATATATTTT.